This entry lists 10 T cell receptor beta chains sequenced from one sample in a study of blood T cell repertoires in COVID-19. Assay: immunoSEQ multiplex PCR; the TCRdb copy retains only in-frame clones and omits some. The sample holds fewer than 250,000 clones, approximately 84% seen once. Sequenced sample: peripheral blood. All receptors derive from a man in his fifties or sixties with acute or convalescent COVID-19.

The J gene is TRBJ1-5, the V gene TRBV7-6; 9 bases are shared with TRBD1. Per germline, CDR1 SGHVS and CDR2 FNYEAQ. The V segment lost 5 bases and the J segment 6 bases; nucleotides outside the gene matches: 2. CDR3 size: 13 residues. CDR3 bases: TGTGCCAGCAGCCGACAGGGGGGTCAGCCCCAGCATTTT. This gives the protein CASSRQGGQPQHF.

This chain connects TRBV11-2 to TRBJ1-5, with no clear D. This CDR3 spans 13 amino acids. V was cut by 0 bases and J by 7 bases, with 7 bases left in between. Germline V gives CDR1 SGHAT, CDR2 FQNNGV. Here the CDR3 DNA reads TGTGCCAGCAGCTTAGATTCGAGACAGCCCCAGCATTTT. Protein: CASSLDSRQPQHF.

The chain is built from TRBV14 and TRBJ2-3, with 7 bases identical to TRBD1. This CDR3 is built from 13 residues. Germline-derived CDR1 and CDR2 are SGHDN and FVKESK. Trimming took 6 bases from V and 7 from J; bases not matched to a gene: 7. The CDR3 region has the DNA TGTGCCAGCAGTATCCTACAGGGGAATACGCAGTATTTT. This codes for CASSILQGNTQYF.

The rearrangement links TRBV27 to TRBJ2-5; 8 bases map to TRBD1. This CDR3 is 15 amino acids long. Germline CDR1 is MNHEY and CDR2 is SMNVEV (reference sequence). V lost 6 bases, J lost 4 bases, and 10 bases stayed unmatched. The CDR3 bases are TGTGCCAGCAGGCGAACAGGGGGTTGGCGAGAGACCCAGTACTTC. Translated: CASRRTGGWRETQYF.

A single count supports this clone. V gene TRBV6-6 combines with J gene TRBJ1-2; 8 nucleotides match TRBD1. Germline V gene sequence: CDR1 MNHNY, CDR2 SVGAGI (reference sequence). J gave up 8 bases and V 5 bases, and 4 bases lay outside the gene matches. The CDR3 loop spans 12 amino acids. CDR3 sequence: CASSQQGGGYTF. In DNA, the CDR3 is TGTGCCAGCAGTCAACAGGGGGGCGGCTACACCTTC.

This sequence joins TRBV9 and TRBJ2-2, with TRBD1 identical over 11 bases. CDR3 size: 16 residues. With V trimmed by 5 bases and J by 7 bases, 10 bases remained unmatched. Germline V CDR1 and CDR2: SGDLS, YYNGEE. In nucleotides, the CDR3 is TGTGCCAGCAGACCCGGAGGGACAGGGGGTTTCGGGGAGCTGTTTTTT. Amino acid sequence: CASRPGGTGGFGELFF.

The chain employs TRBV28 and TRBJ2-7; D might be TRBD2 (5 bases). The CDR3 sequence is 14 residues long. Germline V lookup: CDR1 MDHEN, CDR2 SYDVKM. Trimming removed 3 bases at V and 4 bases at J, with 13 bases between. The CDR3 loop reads CASSLERPNYEQYF. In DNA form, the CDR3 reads TGTGCCAGCAGTTTGGAGCGGCCCAATTACGAGCAGTACTTC.

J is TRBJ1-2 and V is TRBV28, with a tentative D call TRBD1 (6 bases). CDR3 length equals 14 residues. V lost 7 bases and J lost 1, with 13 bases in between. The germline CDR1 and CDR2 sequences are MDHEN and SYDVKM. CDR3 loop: CASIMTGVNYGYTF. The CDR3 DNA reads TGTGCCAGCATCATGACAGGTGTTAACTATGGCTACACCTTC.

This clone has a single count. The CDR3 spells CASSLGTANYEQYF. The CDR3 coding sequence is TGTGCCAGCAGCTTAGGGACAGCTAACTACGAGCAGTACTTC. V gene TRBV5-5 combines with J gene TRBJ2-7; 7 nucleotides agree with TRBD1. The CDR3 contains 14 residues. Germline V gene lookup returns CDR1 SGHKS and CDR2 YYEKEE (reference sequence). The V segment lost 2 bases and the J segment 3 bases; nucleotides outside the gene matches: 5.

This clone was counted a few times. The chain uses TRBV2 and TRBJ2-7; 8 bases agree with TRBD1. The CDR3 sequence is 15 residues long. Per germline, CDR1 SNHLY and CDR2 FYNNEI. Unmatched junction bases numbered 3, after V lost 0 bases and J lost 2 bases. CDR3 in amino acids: CASSEASGGPYEQYF. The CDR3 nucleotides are TGTGCCAGCAGTGAAGCTTCAGGGGGCCCCTACGAGCAGTACTTC.